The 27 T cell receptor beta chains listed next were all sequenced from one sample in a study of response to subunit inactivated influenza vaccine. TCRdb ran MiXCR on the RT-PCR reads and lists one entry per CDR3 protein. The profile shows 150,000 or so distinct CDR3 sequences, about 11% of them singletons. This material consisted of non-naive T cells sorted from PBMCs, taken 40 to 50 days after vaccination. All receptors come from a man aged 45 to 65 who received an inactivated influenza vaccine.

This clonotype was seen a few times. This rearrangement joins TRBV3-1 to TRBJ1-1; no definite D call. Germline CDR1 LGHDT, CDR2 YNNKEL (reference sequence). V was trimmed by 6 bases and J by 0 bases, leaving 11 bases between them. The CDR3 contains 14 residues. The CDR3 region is CASRRGSMNTEAFF. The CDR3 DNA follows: TGTGCCAGCAGGCGGGGAAGCATGAACACTGAAGCTTTCTTT.

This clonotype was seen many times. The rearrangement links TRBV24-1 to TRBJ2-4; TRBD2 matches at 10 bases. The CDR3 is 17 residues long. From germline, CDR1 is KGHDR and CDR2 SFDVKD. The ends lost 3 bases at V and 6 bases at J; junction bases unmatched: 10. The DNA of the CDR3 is TGTGCCACCAGTGATGCCTCCGGGACTAGCGATGGAAACATTCAGTACTTC. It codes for CATSDASGTSDGNIQYF.

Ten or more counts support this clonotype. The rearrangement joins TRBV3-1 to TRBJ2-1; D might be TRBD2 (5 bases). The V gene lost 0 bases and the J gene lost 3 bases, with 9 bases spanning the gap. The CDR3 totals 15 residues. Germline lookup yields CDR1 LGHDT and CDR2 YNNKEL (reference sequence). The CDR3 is CASSQDAGRYNEQFF. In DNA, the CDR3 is TGTGCCAGCAGCCAAGACGCGGGTCGCTACAATGAGCAGTTCTTC.

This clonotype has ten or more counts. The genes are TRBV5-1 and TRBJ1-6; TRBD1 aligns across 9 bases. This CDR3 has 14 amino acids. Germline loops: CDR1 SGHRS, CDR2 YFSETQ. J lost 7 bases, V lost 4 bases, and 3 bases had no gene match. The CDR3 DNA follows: TGCGCCAGCAGCCCGGGACAGGGAAATTCACCCCTCCACTTT. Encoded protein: CASSPGQGNSPLHF.

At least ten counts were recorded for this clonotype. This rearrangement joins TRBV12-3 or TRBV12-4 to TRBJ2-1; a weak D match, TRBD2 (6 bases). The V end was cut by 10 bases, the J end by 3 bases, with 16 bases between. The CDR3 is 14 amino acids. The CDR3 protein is CATEGLESYNEQFF. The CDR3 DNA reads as TGTGCCACCGAGGGACTCGAAAGCTACAATGAGCAGTTCTTC.

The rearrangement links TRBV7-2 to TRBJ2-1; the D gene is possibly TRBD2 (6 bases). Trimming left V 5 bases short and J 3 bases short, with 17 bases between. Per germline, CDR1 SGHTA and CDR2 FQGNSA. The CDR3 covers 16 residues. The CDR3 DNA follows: TGTGCCAGCAGCACCGGTGGTAGCGGTTACTACAATGAGCAGTTCTTC. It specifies CASSTGGSGYYNEQFF.

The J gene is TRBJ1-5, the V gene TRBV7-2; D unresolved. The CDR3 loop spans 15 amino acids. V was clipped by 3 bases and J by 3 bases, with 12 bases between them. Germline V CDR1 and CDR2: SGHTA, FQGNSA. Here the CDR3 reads CASSFSGYINQPQHF. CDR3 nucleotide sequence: TGTGCCAGCAGCTTCTCGGGGTACATCAATCAGCCCCAGCATTTT.

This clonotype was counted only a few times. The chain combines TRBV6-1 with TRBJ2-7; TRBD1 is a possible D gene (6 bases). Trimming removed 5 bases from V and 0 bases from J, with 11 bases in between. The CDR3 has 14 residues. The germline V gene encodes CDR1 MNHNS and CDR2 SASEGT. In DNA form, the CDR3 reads TGTGCCAGCAGTAAAGACAGGTCCTCCTACGAGCAGTACTTC. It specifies CASSKDRSSYEQYF.

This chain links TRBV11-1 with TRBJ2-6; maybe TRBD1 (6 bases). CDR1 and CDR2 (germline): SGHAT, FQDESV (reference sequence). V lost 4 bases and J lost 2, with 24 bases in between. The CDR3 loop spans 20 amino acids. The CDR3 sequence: CASSSHRDRTLGPGANVLTF. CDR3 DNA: TGTGCCAGCAGCTCTCACAGGGACCGAACACTCGGGCCTGGGGCCAACGTCCTGACTTTC.

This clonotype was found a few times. The CDR3 DNA follows: TGTGCCAGCAGCCCGACGCCTTCCTGGGACAGGGACTACGAGCAGTACTTC. It specifies CASSPTPSWDRDYEQYF. V and J are TRBV14 and TRBJ2-7, with 9 bases aligning to TRBD1. The CDR3 extends over 17 amino acids. V lost 4 bases to trimming and J lost 3 bases; unmatched junction nucleotides: 13. Germline V gene lookup returns CDR1 SGHDN and CDR2 FVKESK.

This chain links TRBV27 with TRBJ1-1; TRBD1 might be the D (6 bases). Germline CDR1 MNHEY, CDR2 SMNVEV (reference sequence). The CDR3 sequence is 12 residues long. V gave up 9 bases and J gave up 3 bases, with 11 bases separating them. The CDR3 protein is CARPNRDTEAFF. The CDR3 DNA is TGTGCCAGACCGAACAGGGACACTGAAGCTTTCTTT.

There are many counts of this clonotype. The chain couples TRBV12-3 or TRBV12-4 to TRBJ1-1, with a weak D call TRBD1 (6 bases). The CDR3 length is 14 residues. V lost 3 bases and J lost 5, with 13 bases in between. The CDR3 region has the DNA TGTGCCAGCAGTTTCCGGCAGGGGACGACTGAAGCTTTCTTT. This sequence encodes CASSFRQGTTEAFF.

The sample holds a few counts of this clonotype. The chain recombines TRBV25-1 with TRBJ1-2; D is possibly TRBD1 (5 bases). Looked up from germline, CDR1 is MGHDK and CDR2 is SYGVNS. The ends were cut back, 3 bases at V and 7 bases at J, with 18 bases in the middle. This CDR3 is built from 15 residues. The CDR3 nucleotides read TGTGCCAGCAGTGAGGTCGGCCAGGGTAATCGTGGCTACACCTTC. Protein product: CASSEVGQGNRGYTF.

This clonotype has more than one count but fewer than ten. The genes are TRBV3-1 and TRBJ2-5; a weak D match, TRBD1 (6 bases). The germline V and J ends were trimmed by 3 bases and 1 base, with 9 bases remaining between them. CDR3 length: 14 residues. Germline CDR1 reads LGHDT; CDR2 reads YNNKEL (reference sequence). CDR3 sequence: CASSHRTVQETQYF. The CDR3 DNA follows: TGTGCCAGCAGCCATCGGACAGTCCAAGAGACCCAGTACTTC.

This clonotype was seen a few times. The CDR3 region is CASSPRGAGYTDTQYF. The CDR3 nucleotides are TGTGCCAGCAGCCCCAGAGGAGCGGGATACACAGATACGCAGTATTTT. The chain combines TRBV7-3 with TRBJ2-3, with TRBD2 matching 7 bases. This CDR3 has 16 amino acids. Germline V gene lookup returns CDR1 SGHTA and CDR2 FQGTGA. Unmatched junction bases numbered 10, after V lost 5 bases and J lost 2 bases.

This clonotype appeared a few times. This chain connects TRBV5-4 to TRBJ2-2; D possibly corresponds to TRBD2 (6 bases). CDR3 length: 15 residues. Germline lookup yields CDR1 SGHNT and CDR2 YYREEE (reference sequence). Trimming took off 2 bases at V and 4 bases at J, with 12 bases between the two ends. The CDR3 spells CASSFRGGTTGELFF. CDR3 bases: TGTGCCAGCAGCTTTCGGGGAGGCACCACCGGGGAGCTGTTTTTT.

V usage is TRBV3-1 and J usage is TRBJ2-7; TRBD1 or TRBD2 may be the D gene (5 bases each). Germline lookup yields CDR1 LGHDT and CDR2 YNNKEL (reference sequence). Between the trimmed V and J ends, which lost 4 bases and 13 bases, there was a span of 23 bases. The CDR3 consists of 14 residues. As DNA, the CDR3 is TGTGCCAGCAGCCCCGACCCTTCCGGGACGTCTAGTTACTTC. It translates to CASSPDPSGTSSYF.

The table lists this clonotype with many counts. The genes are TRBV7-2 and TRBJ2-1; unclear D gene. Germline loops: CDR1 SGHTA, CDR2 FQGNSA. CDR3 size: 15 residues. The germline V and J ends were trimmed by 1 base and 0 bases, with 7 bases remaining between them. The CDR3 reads CASSLVQISYNEQFF. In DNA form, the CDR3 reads TGTGCCAGCAGCTTAGTCCAGATCTCCTACAATGAGCAGTTCTTC.

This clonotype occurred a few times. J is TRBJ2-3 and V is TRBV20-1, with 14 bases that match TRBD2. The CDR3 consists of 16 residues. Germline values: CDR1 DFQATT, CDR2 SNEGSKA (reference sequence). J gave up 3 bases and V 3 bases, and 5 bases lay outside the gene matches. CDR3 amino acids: CSARTSGGAGTDTQYF. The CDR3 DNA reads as TGCAGTGCTAGGACTAGCGGGGGGGCCGGTACAGATACGCAGTATTTT.

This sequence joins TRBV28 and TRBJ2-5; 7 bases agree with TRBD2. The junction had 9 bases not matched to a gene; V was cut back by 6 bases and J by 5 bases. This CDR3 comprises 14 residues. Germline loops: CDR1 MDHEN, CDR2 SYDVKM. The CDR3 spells CASSPGGPMETQYF. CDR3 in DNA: TGTGCCAGCAGCCCGGGAGGACCCATGGAGACCCAGTACTTC.

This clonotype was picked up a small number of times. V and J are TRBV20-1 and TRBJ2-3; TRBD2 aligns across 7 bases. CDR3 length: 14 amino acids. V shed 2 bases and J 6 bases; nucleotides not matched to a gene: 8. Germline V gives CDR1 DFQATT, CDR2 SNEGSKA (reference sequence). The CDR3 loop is CSARKSGTTDTQYF. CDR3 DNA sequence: TGCAGTGCTAGAAAATCCGGGACTACGGATACGCAGTATTTT.

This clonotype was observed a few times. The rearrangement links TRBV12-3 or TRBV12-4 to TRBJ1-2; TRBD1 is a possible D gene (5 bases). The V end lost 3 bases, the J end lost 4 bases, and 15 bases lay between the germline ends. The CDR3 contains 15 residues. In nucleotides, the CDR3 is TGTGCCAGCAGTTTGAGAACGGGGCGGTTCTATGGCTACACCTTC. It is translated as CASSLRTGRFYGYTF.

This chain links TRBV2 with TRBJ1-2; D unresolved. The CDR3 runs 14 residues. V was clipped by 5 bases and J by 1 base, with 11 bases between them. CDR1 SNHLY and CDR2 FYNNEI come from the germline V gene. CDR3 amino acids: CASSLDGINYGYTF. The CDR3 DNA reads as TGTGCCAGCAGTCTGGACGGGATTAACTATGGCTACACCTTC.

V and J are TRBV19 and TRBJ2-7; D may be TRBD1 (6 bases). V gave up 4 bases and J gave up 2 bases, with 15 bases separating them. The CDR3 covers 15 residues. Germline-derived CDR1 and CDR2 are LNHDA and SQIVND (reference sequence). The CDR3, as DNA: TGTGCCAGTAGTACCGTATGGGACAACACCTACGAGCAGTACTTC. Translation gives CASSTVWDNTYEQYF.

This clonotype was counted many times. CDR3 in amino acids: CATSGGQVSSYNEQFF. CDR3 nucleotides: TGTGCCACCAGCGGTGGACAGGTATCCTCCTACAATGAGCAGTTCTTC. The V call is TRBV15, the J call TRBJ2-1, with 7 bases matching TRBD1. The J segment lost 0 bases and the V segment lost 5 bases, leaving 7 bases of the junction unmatched. The germline CDR1 and CDR2 sequences are LNHNV and YYDKDF (reference sequence). This CDR3 spans 16 amino acids. Using reference TRBV15 and TRBJ2-1 for the parts outside the CDR3, the full variable domain is DAMVIQNPRYQVTQFGKPVTLSCSQTLNHNVMYWYQQKSSQAPKLLFHYYDKDFNNEADTPDNFQSRRPNTSFCFLDIRSPGLGDTAMYLCATSGGQVSSYNEQFFGPGTRLTVL.

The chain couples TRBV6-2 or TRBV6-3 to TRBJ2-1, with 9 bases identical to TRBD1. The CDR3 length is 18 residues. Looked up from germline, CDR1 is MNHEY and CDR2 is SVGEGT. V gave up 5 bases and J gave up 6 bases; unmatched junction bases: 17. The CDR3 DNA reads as TGTGCCAGCAGTCGGACAGGGGTCGGCGGGAGAGTAGTCAATGAGCAGTTCTTC. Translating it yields CASSRTGVGGRVVNEQFF.

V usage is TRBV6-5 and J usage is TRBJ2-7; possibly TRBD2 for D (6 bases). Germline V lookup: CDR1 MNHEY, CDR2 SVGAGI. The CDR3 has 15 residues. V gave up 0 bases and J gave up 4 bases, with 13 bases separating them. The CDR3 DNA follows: TGTGCCAGCAGTTACTCGCGCGGGGAGGTATACGAGCAGTACTTC. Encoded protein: CASSYSRGEVYEQYF.